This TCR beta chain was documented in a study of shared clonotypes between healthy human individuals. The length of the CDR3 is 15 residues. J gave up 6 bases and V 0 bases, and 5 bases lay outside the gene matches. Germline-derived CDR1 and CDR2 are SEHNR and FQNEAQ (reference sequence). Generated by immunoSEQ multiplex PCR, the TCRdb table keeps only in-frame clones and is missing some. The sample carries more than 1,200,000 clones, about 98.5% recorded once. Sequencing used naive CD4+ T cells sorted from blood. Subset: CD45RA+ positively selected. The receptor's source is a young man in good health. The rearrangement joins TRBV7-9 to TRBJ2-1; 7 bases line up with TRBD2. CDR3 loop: CASSLARGRVNEQFF. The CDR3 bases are TGTGCCAGCAGCTTAGCACGGGGGAGGGTCAATGAGCAGTTCTTC.